Included here is one TCR beta chain sequence, with context. Its recognized antigen is unknown. Base qualities are not provided; no much larger clone lies one nucleotide away. The CDR3 numbers 14 residues from cysteine through phenylalanine. The only DNA kept is the CDR3, 42 bases in frame from the first base. The junction shows trimming of 5 bases on V and 4 bases on J, and the gene matches do not reach 3 bases of it. This sample was included in a study of T cells in Graves' hyperthyroidism and ophthalmopathy (dated by TCRdb to 2018 to 2020). Background for the entire study: Peripheral blood samples were taken at initial diagnosis, before any treatment was given. The paper reports TCR Vbeta CDR3 sequencing of fewer than 150 peripheral blood samples: 40 to 45 ophthalmopathy, under 80 hyperthyroidism and approximately 17 progressor patients. Prospective prediction of ophthalmopathy was tested in an independent validation cohort of some 20 hyperthyroidism patients and roughly 16 patients who later progressed to ophthalmopathy. TCR V-J signatures able to tell the groups apart were searched for in a discovery cohort of approximately 95 patients, of whom around 43 had Graves' ophthalmopathy and around 57 had stable Graves' hyperthyroidism. Once sampling was done, hyperthyroidism patients were given methimazole at a starting dose of 30 mg daily, whereas ophthalmopathy patients were given high-dose intravenous methylprednisolone. The roughly 91 discovery patients were randomly split 7:3 into training and test sets. In roughly six Graves' hyperthyroidism patients, the study also compared T-cell repertoires from thyroid tissue with T-cell repertoires from blood.

Ophthalmopathy patients had moderately to severely active disease, with a Clinical Activity Score of 3 or more, a NOSPECS grade of 4 or more, and a disease duration of less than 3 months. Exclusion was applied to patients with uncontrolled infections, other autoimmune diseases, pregnancy or lactation. Diagnoses relied on clinical symptoms, serum thyroxine and TRAb, thyroid ultrasound and orbital computed tomography. PBMCs were isolated from around 10 ml of fresh peripheral blood by Ficoll-Paque density gradient centrifugation. Total RNA was extracted with Trizol reagent, and quality was checked on an Agilent 2100 Bioanalyzer. The TCR beta CDR3 regions were amplified from RNA transcripts. The TCR CDR3 was subjected to a first round of RT-PCR using the HTBI primer set and the Qiagen OneStep RT-PCR kit. Libraries were constructed in a second round of multiplex PCR, after which size selection and purification were performed. The libraries were sequenced on an Illumina HiSeq2000 using paired-end 100 bp reads. Turning to the authors' computational methods: Raw data were processed with SOAPnuke, discarding reads with adapters, uncalled bases, mean Phred below 15, or no exact constant-primer or identifier match. High-quality paired reads were merged with COPE v1.2.5, and unique nucleotide sequences were defined as clonotypes. Clonotypes were aligned to IMGT TRBV, TRBD and TRBJ reference segments using MiTCR v1.1. Analysis was restricted to V-J combinations with a frequency above 0.0001, which covered approximately 99% of repertoires. The TCS score was defined as F50 (clonal expansion) divided by E x V (chaos), with BLOSUM62-based TCRdist calculated between CDR3 peptides within each V-J. Welch's t-statistics and random forest reduced roughly 540 V-J features to around 14, which were used in a naive Bayes classifier (R e1071). The raw public reads went through TCRdb reprocessing: fastp at Q25, MiXCR clone calling, in-frame beta chains kept. Every entry covers one CDR3 protein and lists the most common genes and DNA from its rows. The V and J calls were not made by the authors but by TCRdb's processing. The sample table records a few hundred thousand distinct CDR3 sequences; roughly 13% of these occur just once. The leading ten clones occupy 30% to 40% of the sample.

The research as a whole found: During validation, the model predicted progression to ophthalmopathy a median of approximately six months ahead of onset, with more than 55% sensitivity and around 73% specificity. In cross-validation, a model built on a 13 V-J signature told ophthalmopathy apart from stable hyperthyroidism with under 90% sensitivity and around 84% specificity, and in testing the same model reached 80%/75%. No statistical method was used to fix the sample size in advance, and group allocation was not hidden from the investigators. Most expanded thyroid clonotypes (frequency above 0.001) were also detected in blood, suggesting blood repertoires may reflect thyroid immune responses.

This clonotype was sampled from a woman in her 40s with Graves' ophthalmopathy. The rearranged segments are TRBV12-3 or TRBV12-4 and TRBJ2-2; TRBD1 fits 8 bases in the junction. Sequenced sample: blood. The CDR3 is CASSRQGLTGELFF. The DNA sequence is TGTGCCAGCAGTCGACAGGGGCTCACCGGGGAGCTGTTTTTT.